This is a list of T cell receptor beta chains from one sample in a study of blood T cell repertoires in COVID-19. Repertoires were generated with immunoSEQ multiplex PCR, while TCRdb's copy carries only in-frame clones and drops some. The repertoire consists of some 330,000 clones, with roughly nine tenths occurring once and the leading ten covering approximately 17%. Sequencing was carried out using PBMCs or T cells enriched from blood (not recorded which). The receptor source for this set is a woman aged 25 to 39 who had recovered from COVID-19. Both conserved end residues are part of each CDR3. A D gene is named only where the DNA matches it firmly. Clone size appears in some rows only: once, few, many, or a class for an expanded clone.

v_call	d_call	clone_size	j_call	cdr3_aa	cdr3_nt
TRBV19	TRBD1	-	TRBJ2-1	CASRSRGNEQFF	TGTGCCAGTAGAAGCAGGGGGAATGAGCAGTTCTTC
TRBV11-2	TRBD2	-	TRBJ2-1	CASSLGLAGGGTYNEQFF	TGTGCCAGCAGCTTAGGGCTAGCGGGAGGGGGTACCTACAATGAGCAGTTCTTC
TRBV7-6	-	-	TRBJ2-7	CASSVQIAGLDEQYF	TGTGCCAGCAGCGTACAAATAGCAGGGTTGGACGAGCAGTACTTC
TRBV5-1	-	-	TRBJ2-7	CASRLRLDSYEQYF	TGCGCCAGCAGACTACGATTAGACTCCTACGAGCAGTACTTC
TRBV28	-	-	TRBJ2-1	CASSPRIEQFF	TGTGCCAGCAGTCCCAGGATTGAGCAGTTCTTC
TRBV30	-	once	TRBJ1-1	CAWSSGGRGTEAFF	TGTGCCTGGAGCTCGGGGGGCCGCGGCACTGAAGCTTTCTTT
TRBV2	TRBD2	-	TRBJ2-7	CASGLSAGGNEQYF	TGTGCCAGCGGACTGAGTGCGGGAGGTAACGAGCAGTACTTC
TRBV5-8	TRBD1	-	TRBJ1-1	CASSFLQGAGTEAFF	TGTGCCAGCAGTTTTCTACAGGGGGCCGGCACTGAAGCTTTCTTT
TRBV5-1	TRBD1	-	TRBJ1-1	CASSLEYRGTEAFF	TGCGCCAGCAGCTTGGAATACAGGGGGACTGAAGCTTTCTTT
TRBV7-2	TRBD2	-	TRBJ2-7	CASSLAPGLAGGPPPYEQYF	TGTGCCAGCAGCTTAGCTCCGGGACTAGCGGGAGGGCCCCCTCCCTACGAGCAGTACTTC